The table lists the clone carrying this T cell receptor (beta chain) with many counts. Its target is unknown. J lost 0 bases, V lost 3 bases, and 10 bases had no gene match. The CDR3 runs 20 residues. The germline gives CDR1 MGHRA, CDR2 YSYEKL. These data come from a study of T cell repertoires in cytomegalovirus infection. On the study more broadly: Peptides in the study included HLA-C-restricted and HLA-B-restricted CMV epitopes. Both a matching HLA type and CMV infection were indicated by public TCR beta signatures. Overall study findings and caveats: CMV-specific HLA-C-restricted TCR beta clonotypes dominated the ex vivo response.

From the reads, TCRdb called clonotypes with MiXCR, one entry per CDR3 protein. This sample has about a million distinct CDR3 sequences; approximately 30% occur once, and the top ten carry around an eighth. The chain recombines TRBV4-1 with TRBJ2-3, with 15 bases identical to TRBD2. This sample comprised cultured CD8+ T cells from PBMCs, obtained from culture after CMV antigen stimulation. The sequence came from a human donor in good health (CMV status not recorded). Some clones in this sample may be carry-over from other donors' samples. The CDR3 DNA sequence: TGCGCCAGCAGCCAGGGGGGACTAGCGGGGGGTTTCCCTAGCACAGATACGCAGTATTTT. This gives the protein CASSQGGLAGGFPSTDTQYF.